These 17 T cell receptor beta chains share one sample of origin, sequenced in a study of control samples from healthy donors and cancer patients (dated by TCRdb to 2020 to 2021). Library preparation used the immunoSEQ multiplex PCR assay. The table was pulled from immuneACCESS by TCRdb, which kept in-frame rearrangements only. Such tables lose some clones; where checked, under half of the loss comes from unresolved V genes, and the rest has no known cause. The sample yields some 130,000 clones; roughly 91% were counted once. The ten top clones hold 6% to 9.5% of the sample. Sequencing was performed on PBMCs. The receptors come from a man in his forties or fifties with head and neck cancer.

CDR3 coding DNA: TGTGCCACCAGTGATTTGAACTCACAGGGGCCCGAACTTAACACCGGGGAGCTGTTTTTT. Translating it yields CATSDLNSQGPELNTGELFF. The chain recombines TRBV24-1 with TRBJ2-2; 7 bases align to TRBD1. This CDR3 spans 20 amino acids. The germline gives CDR1 KGHDR, CDR2 SFDVKD. Trimming cost V 0 bases and J 2 bases; bases outside gene matches: 14.

The chain links TRBV6-6 to TRBJ2-1; TRBD1 is a possible D gene (6 bases). Trimming took 5 bases from V and 0 from J, leaving 11 bases between them. Per the germline V gene, CDR1 is MNHNY and CDR2 is SVGAGI (reference sequence). The CDR3 sequence is 15 residues long. The CDR3 DNA follows: TGTGCCAGCAGTGGACAGTCGAGCTCCTACAATGAGCAGTTCTTC. Its protein is CASSGQSSSYNEQFF.

The V and J genes are TRBV7-9 and TRBJ1-1, with 7 bases aligning to TRBD1. Per the germline V gene, CDR1 is SEHNR and CDR2 is FQNEAQ (reference sequence). J gave up 3 bases and V 2 bases, and 3 bases lay outside the gene matches. The CDR3 runs 14 residues. CDR3 nucleotides: TGTGCCAGCAGCTTATATACAGGGGACACTGAAGCTTTCTTT. Residues: CASSLYTGDTEAFF.

The V call is TRBV11-3, the J call TRBJ2-1; tentatively, D is TRBD1 (6 bases). The germline CDR1 and CDR2 sequences are SGHNT and YENEEA. Trimming removed 5 bases at V and 8 bases at J, with 13 bases between. This CDR3 spans 13 amino acids. This CDR3 is CASSARGTDEQFF. The CDR3 coding sequence is TGTGCCAGCAGCGCCAGGGGCACTGATGAGCAGTTCTTC.

The chain links TRBV18 to TRBJ2-1, with TRBD1 matching over 8 bases. Trimming removed 4 bases from V and 2 bases from J; junction bases left unmatched: 7. The CDR3 loop spans 16 amino acids. In germline, CDR1 is KGHSH, CDR2 LQKENI. The CDR3 loop reads CASSRVPGGTYNEQFF. CDR3 nucleotide sequence: TGTGCCAGCTCACGGGTCCCAGGGGGCACCTACAATGAGCAGTTCTTC. The whole variable domain, remainder taken from reference TRBV18 and TRBJ2-1, is NAGVMQNPRHLVRRRGQEARLRCSPMKGHSHVYWYRQLPEEGLKFMVYLQKENIIDESGMPKERFSAEFPKEGPSILRIQQVVRGDSAAYFCASSRVPGGTYNEQFFGPGTRLTVL.

The chain carries TRBV11-3 and TRBJ2-7; TRBD1 matches 10 bases. The CDR3 consists of 15 residues. The V gene end was trimmed by 5 bases and the J gene end by 3 bases; junction bases not matched to a gene: 7. Germline V gene data show CDR1 as SGHNT and CDR2 as YENEEA. CDR3 in amino acids: CASSPGGTGVYEQYF. DNA for the CDR3: TGTGCCAGCAGCCCTGGCGGGACAGGGGTCTACGAGCAGTACTTC.

The chain is built from TRBV7-9 and TRBJ2-2, with no clear D. Germline CDR1 SEHNR, CDR2 FQNEAQ (reference sequence). The CDR3 loop spans 13 amino acids. Trimming removed 3 bases from V and 7 bases from J, with 9 bases in between. DNA of the CDR3: TGTGCCAGCAGCTTCGGGCAGTTCGGGGAGCTGTTTTTT. This sequence encodes CASSFGQFGELFF. The full variable domain, completed using reference TRBV7-9 and TRBJ2-2, is DTGVSQNPRHKITKRGQNVTFRCDPISEHNRLYWYRQTLGQGPEFLTYFQNEAQLEKSRLLSDRFSAERPKGSFSTLEIQRTEQGDSAMYLCASSFGQFGELFFGEGSRLTVL.

This chain connects TRBV11-2 to TRBJ2-1; 9 positions match TRBD2. After removal of 0 bases from V and 9 bases from J, the junction contained 6 bases not matched to a gene. The CDR3 contains 15 residues. In germline, CDR1 is SGHAT, CDR2 FQNNGV. The CDR3 DNA reads as TGTGCCAGCAGCTTAGAGGCGGGAGGGCCGGGTGAGCAGTTCTTC. Amino acids: CASSLEAGGPGEQFF.

V usage is TRBV6-2 or TRBV6-3 and J usage is TRBJ2-1; D is perhaps TRBD2 (6 bases). The V end lost 1 base, the J end lost 7 bases, and 11 bases lay between the germline ends. CDR3 size: 14 residues. Per germline, CDR1 MNHEY and CDR2 SVGEGT. This CDR3 reads CASSYWGVGNEQFF. CDR3 DNA: TGTGCCAGCAGTTACTGGGGGGTGGGGAATGAGCAGTTCTTC.

A few counts support this clone. The rearrangement uses TRBV30 and TRBJ1-1, with TRBD1 as a possible D gene (5 bases). The CDR3 has 12 amino acids. V was cut by 4 bases and J by 4 bases, with 10 bases left in between. Germline V gene sequence: CDR1 GTSNPN, CDR2 SVGIG (reference sequence). The CDR3 here is CAWKRGTTEAFF. The CDR3 nucleotides read TGTGCCTGGAAAAGAGGGACCACTGAAGCTTTCTTT.

This chain connects TRBV29-1 to TRBJ2-7, with 8 positions matching TRBD1. Germline V gene lookup returns CDR1 SQVTM and CDR2 ANQGSEA. This CDR3 spans 14 amino acids. J was trimmed by 0 bases and V by 6 bases; bases with no gene match: 7. The CDR3 region is CSVGGQASSYEQYF. The DNA of the CDR3 is TGCAGCGTAGGGGGACAGGCGAGCTCCTACGAGCAGTACTTC.

This chain joins TRBV28 and TRBJ2-1, with TRBD2 identical over 7 bases. With 4 bases clipped from V and 0 bases from J, the junction kept 3 bases outside the gene matches. The germline V gene encodes CDR1 MDHEN and CDR2 SYDVKM. The CDR3 has 15 residues. The CDR3 loop reads CASSSRDYSYNEQFF. The CDR3, as DNA: TGTGCCAGCAGTTCTCGGGACTACTCCTACAATGAGCAGTTCTTC.

This chain joins TRBV11-1 and TRBJ2-7; weak D call: TRBD1 (5 bases). The V gene's germline CDR1 is SGHAT and CDR2 FQDESV (reference sequence). This CDR3 region has 15 residues. Between the trimmed V and J ends, which lost 1 base and 0 bases, there was a span of 10 bases. The CDR3 region has the DNA TGTGCCAGCAGCTTAGGGGGCACCAGCTCCTACGAGCAGTACTTC. It is translated as CASSLGGTSSYEQYF.

Comment on this clone: The sample contains more than one DNA sequence encoding this CDR3. The V and J genes are TRBV18 and TRBJ2-5; D may be TRBD2 (6 bases). The CDR3 sequence is 13 residues long. CDR1 is KGHSH and CDR2 is LQKENI in the germline V gene. V was pared by 2 bases and J by 3 bases, with 7 bases between. The CDR3 bases are TGTGCCAGCTCACCAGGCGGGGAAGAGACCCAGTACTTC. This translates into CASSPGGEETQYF.

The chain uses TRBV28 and TRBJ2-7; D is possibly TRBD1 (6 bases). Trimming cost V 3 bases and J 1 base, with 16 bases left between them. Germline assignment: CDR1 MDHEN and CDR2 SYDVKM. This CDR3 region has 16 residues. The CDR3 coding sequence is TGTGCCAGCAGTTTTCACTACAGGGACGTATCCTACGAGCAGTACTTC. Translation gives CASSFHYRDVSYEQYF.

The rearrangement links TRBV24-1 to TRBJ2-7; 8 nucleotides agree with TRBD2. V lost 3 bases to trimming and J lost 6 bases; unmatched junction nucleotides: 3. This CDR3 has 13 amino acids. Germline values: CDR1 KGHDR, CDR2 SFDVKD. CDR3 DNA sequence: TGTGCCACCAGTGATCCGGGGGGGAGCGAGCAGTACTTC. Its translation is CATSDPGGSEQYF.

This clone was recorded once. The chain recombines TRBV7-2 with TRBJ1-5, with D unclear. The CDR3 totals 13 residues. Germline V CDR1 and CDR2: SGHTA, FQGNSA. The ends were cut back, 2 bases at V and 1 base at J, with 3 bases in the middle. The CDR3 protein is CASSLLSNQPQHF. The CDR3 DNA reads TGTGCCAGCAGCTTATTGAGCAATCAGCCCCAGCATTTT.